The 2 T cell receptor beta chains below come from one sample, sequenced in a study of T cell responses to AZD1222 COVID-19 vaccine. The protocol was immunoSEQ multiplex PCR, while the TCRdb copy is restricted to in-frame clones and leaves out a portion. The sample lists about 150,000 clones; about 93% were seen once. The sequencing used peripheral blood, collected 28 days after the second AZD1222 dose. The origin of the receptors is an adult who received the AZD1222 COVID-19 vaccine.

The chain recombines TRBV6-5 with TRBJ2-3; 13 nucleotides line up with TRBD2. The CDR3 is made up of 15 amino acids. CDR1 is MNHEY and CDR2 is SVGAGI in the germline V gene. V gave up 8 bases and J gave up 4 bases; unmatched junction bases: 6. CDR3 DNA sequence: TGTGCCAGCGGACCGGGACTAGCGGGACCAGATACGCAGTATTTT. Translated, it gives CASGPGLAGPDTQYF.

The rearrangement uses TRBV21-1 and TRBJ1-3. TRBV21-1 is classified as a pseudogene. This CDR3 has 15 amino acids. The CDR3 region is CASAVPELPGNTIYF. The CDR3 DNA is TGTGCCAGCGCCGTCCCGGAGTTACCTGGAAACACCATATATTTT.